This note documents a single TCR beta chain sequence. The DNA ends 3 residues before the CDR3 does, and the rest of the CDR3 is filled in from the germline J gene. All donors had a single incident cervical HPV16 infection, not prevalent. The sample originates from a study of T cells in women clearing cervical HPV infection. As for the study in general: With HLA typing for only a few women, HLA confounding remains possible.

CDR1 is SGHVS and CDR2 is FNYEAQ in the germline V gene. The CDR3 runs 16 residues. The V segment lost 5 bases and the J segment 4 bases; nucleotides outside the gene matches: 11. Sequencing was performed with immunoSEQ multiplex PCR; in TCRdb, only in-frame clones are kept and a portion is missing. The sample totals about 30,000 clones. The clonotype was recovered from a woman between 18 and 70 years old with a cervical HPV16 infection that either progressed to CIN3+ or cleared (not recorded which). The sample comprised blood buffy coat. This sequence joins TRBV7-6 and TRBJ2-5, with 9 nucleotides matching TRBD1. CDR3 DNA, as far as it was read: TGTGCCAGCAGCCTTAACACGGGGACAGGGCTAGAGACC. As protein: CASSLNTGTGLET. The full CDR3 protein is CASSLNTGTGLETQYF.